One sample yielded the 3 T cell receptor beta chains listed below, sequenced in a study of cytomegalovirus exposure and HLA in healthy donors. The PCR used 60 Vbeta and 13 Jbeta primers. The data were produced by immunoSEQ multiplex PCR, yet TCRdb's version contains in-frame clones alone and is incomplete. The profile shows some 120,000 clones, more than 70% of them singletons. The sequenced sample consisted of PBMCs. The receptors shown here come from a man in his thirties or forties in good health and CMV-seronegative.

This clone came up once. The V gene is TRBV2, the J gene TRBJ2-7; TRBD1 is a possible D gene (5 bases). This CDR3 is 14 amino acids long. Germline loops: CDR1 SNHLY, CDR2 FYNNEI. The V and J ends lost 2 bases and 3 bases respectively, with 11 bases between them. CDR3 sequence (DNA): TGTGCCAGCAGTGAACAGGGTCAGTTCTACGAGCAGTACTTC. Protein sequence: CASSEQGQFYEQYF.

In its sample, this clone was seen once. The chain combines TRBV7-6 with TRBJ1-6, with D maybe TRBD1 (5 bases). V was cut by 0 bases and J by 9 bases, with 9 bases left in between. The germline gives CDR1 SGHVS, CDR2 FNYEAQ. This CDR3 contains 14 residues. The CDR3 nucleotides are TGTGCCAGCAGCTTAGCCCAGGGTATTTCACCCCTCCACTTT. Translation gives CASSLAQGISPLHF.

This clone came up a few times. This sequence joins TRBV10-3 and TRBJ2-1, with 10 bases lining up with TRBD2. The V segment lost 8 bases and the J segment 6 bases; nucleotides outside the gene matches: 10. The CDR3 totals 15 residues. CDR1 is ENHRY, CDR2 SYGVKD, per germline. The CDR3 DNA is TGTGCCATCGGAGGAGCGGGGGGGCCGGGCAATGAGCAGTTCTTC. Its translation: CAIGGAGGPGNEQFF.